This T cell receptor beta chain appears in the sequencing data of a study of cytomegalovirus exposure and HLA in healthy donors. Primers included in the PCR were 60 Vbeta and 13 Jbeta primers. Method: immunoSEQ multiplex PCR; TCRdb's copy keeps in-frame clones and lacks some. The table records around 130,000 clones, more than 8% of them present only once. Overall study results and limits: Productive status was seen about 87% or about 30% of the time for most TCR beta V segments in an earlier analysis.

About this clone itself: Its antigen is currently unknown.

This CDR3 has 15 residues. V shed 9 bases, J shed 3 bases, and the junction held 13 bases outside the gene matches. CDR1 MNHEY and CDR2 SMNVEV come from the germline V gene (reference sequence). The chain couples TRBV27 to TRBJ2-7; 8 nucleotides line up with TRBD2. The sequenced material came from PBMCs. The receptor's source is a man aged 35 to 55 in good health and CMV-seronegative. The CDR3 loop reads CARPTSGFLYYEQYF. CDR3 nucleotides: TGTGCCAGGCCCACTAGCGGATTCCTATACTACGAGCAGTACTTC.